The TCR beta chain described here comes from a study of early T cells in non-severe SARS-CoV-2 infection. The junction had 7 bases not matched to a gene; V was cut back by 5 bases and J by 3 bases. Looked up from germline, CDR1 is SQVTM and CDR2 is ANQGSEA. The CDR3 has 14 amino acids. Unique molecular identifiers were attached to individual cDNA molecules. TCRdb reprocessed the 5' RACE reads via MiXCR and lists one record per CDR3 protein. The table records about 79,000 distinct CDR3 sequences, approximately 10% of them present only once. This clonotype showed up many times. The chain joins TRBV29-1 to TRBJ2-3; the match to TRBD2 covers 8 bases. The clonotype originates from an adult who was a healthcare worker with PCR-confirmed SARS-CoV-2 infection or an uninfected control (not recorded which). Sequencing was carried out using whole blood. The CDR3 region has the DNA TGCAGCGTTCACAGGAGCGGGGGAACAGATACGCAGTATTTT. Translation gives CSVHRSGGTDTQYF.